This entry lists 24 T cell receptor beta chains sequenced from one sample in a study of shared clonotypes between healthy human individuals. CD45RO-negative, CCR7-positively selected cells formed the naive CD8 fraction, excluding terminally differentiated effector memory CD45RA+ cells. TCRdb's table, derived via immunoSEQ multiplex PCR, lists solely in-frame clones and lacks some. Of 450,000 to 700,000 clones listed, over 95% are singletons. Material for sequencing was naive CD8+ T cells sorted from blood. The source is a woman younger than 45 in good health.

The chain recombines TRBV4-1 with TRBJ2-1; 10 bases are shared with TRBD2. CDR1 is MGHRA, CDR2 YSYEKL, per germline. J lost 0 bases, V lost 4 bases, and 12 bases had no gene match. The CDR3 spans 19 residues. The CDR3 protein is CASSPAGLATKSSYNEQFF. The CDR3 DNA is TGCGCCAGCAGCCCCGCGGGACTAGCGACCAAGAGCTCCTACAATGAGCAGTTCTTC.

This chain uses TRBV27 with TRBJ2-7, with TRBD2 matching 9 bases. V lost 3 bases to trimming and J lost 0 bases; unmatched junction nucleotides: 3. This CDR3 contains 15 residues. The V gene's germline CDR1 is MNHEY and CDR2 SMNVEV (reference sequence). In DNA, the CDR3 is TGTGCCAGCAGTTTTGTAGCGGGGGACTCCTACGAGCAGTACTTC. Its protein product is CASSFVAGDSYEQYF.

The genes are TRBV28 and TRBJ2-1; possible D gene TRBD2, 5 bases. The CDR3 length is 14 residues. V was pared by 3 bases and J by 6 bases, with 12 bases between. The germline V gene has CDR1 MDHEN and CDR2 SYDVKM. The CDR3 loop is CASSFQRWANEQFF. The CDR3 DNA sequence: TGTGCCAGCAGTTTCCAGCGGTGGGCCAATGAGCAGTTCTTC.

The J gene is TRBJ2-1, the V gene TRBV10-3; TRBD2 matches 8 bases. J was trimmed by 4 bases and V by 5 bases; bases with no gene match: 10. The germline CDR1 and CDR2 sequences are ENHRY and SYGVKD. The CDR3 loop spans 16 amino acids. CDR3 in DNA: TGTGCCATCAGTAAGAGCGGGAGACGGGATTACAATGAGCAGTTCTTC. Its protein product is CAISKSGRRDYNEQFF.

V usage is TRBV6-5 and J usage is TRBJ1-4; D is uncertain. The germline V gene has CDR1 MNHEY and CDR2 SVGAGI. Trimming took off 6 bases at V and 7 bases at J, with 18 bases between the two ends. The CDR3 is 15 residues long. CDR3 coding DNA: TGTGCCAGCAGCCAAGATTCAGGCGGCGGTGAAAAACTGTTTTTT. It encodes CASSQDSGGGEKLFF.

This sequence joins TRBV27 and TRBJ2-1; no reliable D call. The CDR3 totals 13 residues. From germline, CDR1 is MNHEY and CDR2 SMNVEV (reference sequence). Trimming pared 5 bases from V and 3 bases from J, leaving 8 bases between. CDR3 nucleotide sequence: TGTGCCAGCAGTACGACGGTCTACAATGAGCAGTTCTTC. Amino acids: CASSTTVYNEQFF.

V is TRBV12-2 and J is TRBJ2-2; TRBD2, the table's D call, lacks a check against the DNA. TRBV12-2 constitutes a pseudogene. The CDR3 has 14 amino acids. For the CDR3, the DNA is TGTGCAAGTCGCCTTAGCGGGAGGCCCGGGGAGCTGTTTTTT. It translates to CASRLSGRPGELFF.

This chain connects TRBV19 to TRBJ2-1; no firm D call. Germline V CDR1 and CDR2: LNHDA, SQIVND (reference sequence). The ends were cut back, 1 base at V and 1 base at J, with 14 bases in the middle. The CDR3 is 17 residues long. CDR3 residues: CASSIGKGSESYNEQFF. As DNA, the CDR3 is TGTGCCAGTAGTATAGGTAAGGGAAGTGAATCCTACAATGAGCAGTTCTTC.

The J gene is TRBJ1-1, the V gene TRBV14, with unresolved D. V lost 2 bases, J lost 3 bases, and 16 bases lay in between. Germline V gene lookup returns CDR1 SGHDN and CDR2 FVKESK. CDR3 length: 16 amino acids. The DNA of the CDR3 is TGTGCCAGCAGCCAACTCAGAGGAAGGGAGGACACTGAAGCTTTCTTT. Its protein is CASSQLRGREDTEAFF.

The chain joins TRBV30 to TRBJ1-1; D remains unclear. Germline CDR1 GTSNPN, CDR2 SVGIG (reference sequence). This CDR3 has 13 residues. Trimming removed 4 bases at V and 14 bases at J, with 23 bases between. CDR3 DNA sequence: TGTGCCTGGACTAGGGTGGGTACTGAACCGTCCTTCTTT. It translates to CAWTRVGTEPSFF. The variable domain in full, completed from reference TRBV30 and TRBJ1-1, reads SQTIHQWPATLVQPVGSPLSLECTVEGTSNPNLYWYRQAAGRGLQLLFYSVGIGQISSEVPQNLSASRPQDRQFILSSKKLLLSDSGFYLCAWTRVGTEPSFFGQGTRLTVV.

This clone was detected once. The gene calls are TRBV7-9 and TRBJ2-3; TRBD2 matches at 12 bases. Germline loops: CDR1 SEHNR, CDR2 FQNEAQ (reference sequence). The junction had 2 bases not matched to a gene; V was cut back by 3 bases and J by 4 bases. The CDR3 is 15 amino acids. The CDR3, as DNA: TGTGCCAGCAGCTTTCTAGCGGGAGGGCCAGATACGCAGTATTTT. As protein: CASSFLAGGPDTQYF.

The gene calls are TRBV6-9 and TRBJ2-6, with D hard to call. V was pared by 6 bases and J by 5 bases, with 14 bases between. There are 15 residues in the CDR3. CDR1 is MNHGY, CDR2 SVAAGI, per germline. Written as DNA, the CDR3 is TGTGCCAGCAGCTTACGACAAAGTCGGGCCAACGTCCTGACTTTC. Encoded protein: CASSLRQSRANVLTF.

V gene TRBV18 combines with J gene TRBJ1-4, with 8 bases lining up with TRBD1. The CDR3 loop spans 15 amino acids. Germline V gives CDR1 KGHSH, CDR2 LQKENI. Trimming removed 0 bases from V and 7 bases from J; junction bases left unmatched: 4. Here the CDR3 DNA reads TGTGCCAGCTCACCACCGGACAGGGTCAGTGAAAAACTGTTTTTT. Its translation: CASSPPDRVSEKLFF. Filled out from reference TRBV18 and TRBJ1-4, the complete variable domain reads NAGVMQNPRHLVRRRGQEARLRCSPMKGHSHVYWYRQLPEEGLKFMVYLQKENIIDESGMPKERFSAEFPKEGPSILRIQQVVRGDSAAYFCASSPPDRVSEKLFFGSGTQLSVL.

V and J are TRBV28 and TRBJ2-7; 7 bases are a match to TRBD2. J lost 0 bases, V lost 2 bases, and 13 bases had no gene match. The CDR3 covers 18 residues. Per germline, CDR1 MDHEN and CDR2 SYDVKM. This CDR3 is CASSLELGAGDISYEQYF. The CDR3 region has the DNA TGTGCCAGCAGTTTAGAATTGGGTGCGGGAGATATCTCCTACGAGCAGTACTTC.

The rearrangement uses TRBV11-2 and TRBJ2-3, with 9 bases lining up with TRBD2. The CDR3 consists of 16 residues. J was trimmed by 4 bases and V by 1 base; bases with no gene match: 6. The germline CDR1 and CDR2 sequences are SGHAT and FQNNGV. CDR3 nucleotides: TGTGCCAGCAGCTTAGTTTTCGCGGGAGGGTCAGATACGCAGTATTTT. Encoded protein: CASSLVFAGGSDTQYF.

The chain has TRBV14 and TRBJ2-3, with D perhaps being TRBD1 or TRBD2 (5 bases each). The CDR3 is 16 amino acids. Germline V gene lookup returns CDR1 SGHDN and CDR2 FVKESK. V shed 7 bases and J shed 1 base, with 18 bases lying between them. The CDR3 is CASTPRGDLGTDTQYF. Here the CDR3 DNA reads TGTGCCAGCACCCCGAGGGGAGATCTAGGCACAGATACGCAGTATTTT. The entire variable domain, with the rest obtained from reference TRBV14 and TRBJ2-3, is as follows: EAGVTQFPSHSVIEKGQTVTLRCDPISGHDNLYWYRRVMGKEIKFLLHFVKESKQDESGMPNNRFLAERTGGTYSTLKVQPAELEDSGVYFCASTPRGDLGTDTQYFGPGTRLTVL.

The chain has TRBV19 and TRBJ2-7, with TRBD2 as a possible D gene (6 bases). This CDR3 is built from 17 residues. V was clipped by 5 bases and J by 4 bases, with 24 bases between them. Germline lookup yields CDR1 LNHDA and CDR2 SQIVND (reference sequence). CDR3 protein: CASSPQVEGHNPYEQYF. For the CDR3, the DNA is TGTGCCAGTAGTCCCCAGGTGGAGGGCCATAACCCTTACGAGCAGTACTTC.

The J gene is TRBJ2-3, the V gene TRBV29-1, with 10 bases fitting TRBD2. Trimming removed 3 bases from V and 8 bases from J; junction bases left unmatched: 5. CDR3 length: 13 amino acids. CDR1 SQVTM and CDR2 ANQGSEA come from the germline V gene. The CDR3 DNA is TGCAGCGTTGATGGCCTAGCGGGAGTTACGCAGTATTTT. Its protein product is CSVDGLAGVTQYF.

This clone came up once. In the same sample, other DNA sequences code for this CDR3. V and J are TRBV27 and TRBJ2-7; D gene ambiguous. Germline V gene lookup returns CDR1 MNHEY and CDR2 SMNVEV (reference sequence). With 2 bases removed from V and 0 bases from J, the gap between germline ends came to 5 bases. This CDR3 has 13 amino acids. The CDR3 region has the DNA TGTGCCAGCAGTTTAAGTGGCTCCTACGAGCAGTACTTC. Translation gives CASSLSGSYEQYF.

This chain connects TRBV27 to TRBJ1-2, with TRBD1 identical over 8 bases. The CDR3 consists of 13 residues. The J segment lost 4 bases and the V segment lost 4 bases, leaving 2 bases of the junction unmatched. Per germline, CDR1 MNHEY and CDR2 SMNVEV (reference sequence). The CDR3 loop is CASSYGQGYGYTF. The CDR3 coding sequence is TGTGCCAGCAGTTACGGACAGGGCTATGGCTACACCTTC.

This sequence joins TRBV28 and TRBJ1-4, with TRBD1 matching 8 bases. Germline V gene sequence: CDR1 MDHEN, CDR2 SYDVKM. The CDR3 is made up of 14 amino acids. V shed 5 bases, J shed 3 bases, and the junction held 2 bases outside the gene matches. The CDR3 DNA reads TGTGCCAGCAGTGCGACAGGGGCTAATGAAAAACTGTTTTTT. Residues: CASSATGANEKLFF.

This chain uses TRBV6-6 with TRBJ2-1; 7 bases align to TRBD2. The V gene end was trimmed by 5 bases and the J gene end by 8 bases; junction bases not matched to a gene: 12. From germline, CDR1 is MNHNY and CDR2 SVGAGI (reference sequence). CDR3 size: 15 residues. The DNA for the CDR3 is TGTGCCAGCAGTACGCGAGCGGGATATTCGGATGAGCAGTTCTTC. Translated: CASSTRAGYSDEQFF.

The chain uses TRBV19 and TRBJ2-3, with TRBD2 matching over 7 bases. The CDR3 consists of 15 residues. Per germline, CDR1 LNHDA and CDR2 SQIVND (reference sequence). The junction had 7 bases not matched to a gene; V was cut back by 3 bases and J by 4 bases. The CDR3, as DNA: TGTGCCAGTAGTATGTGGCGGGAGCTCGCAGATACGCAGTATTTT. It specifies CASSMWRELADTQYF. The full variable domain, in which reference TRBV19 and TRBJ2-3 provide the parts outside the CDR3, is DGGITQSPKYLFRKEGQNVTLSCEQNLNHDAMYWYRQDPGQGLRLIYYSQIVNDFQKGDIAEGYSVSREKKESFPLTVTSAQKNPTAFYLCASSMWRELADTQYFGPGTRLTVL.

V and J are TRBV5-1 and TRBJ2-7, with 7 bases lining up with TRBD1. Trimming took 0 bases from V and 0 from J; bases not matched to a gene: 9. The CDR3 spans 17 residues. The germline V gene has CDR1 SGHRS and CDR2 YFSETQ. Here the CDR3 reads CASSLASGTAYSYEQYF. DNA of the CDR3: TGCGCCAGCAGCTTGGCCTCGGGGACAGCTTACTCCTACGAGCAGTACTTC.